Listed below are T cell receptor beta chains from one sample, sequenced in a study of T-cell reconstitution after alpha-beta-depleted transplantation in children. TCRdb ran MiXCR on the PCR reads and lists one entry per CDR3 protein. The sample has about half a million distinct CDR3 sequences; approximately 12% are singletons. Sample: PBMCs from the stem cell graft donor, taken from the stem cell graft. The receptors were gathered from a human donor who donated a stem cell graft to a child with combined immunodeficiency. Both conserved end residues are part of each CDR3. The D gene is left open where the match is weak. A clone size is listed for some rows: how often the clone was seen (once, few, many), or a class if it is expanded.

>TRBV3-1|TRBJ2-1|.|few
TGTGCCAGCAGCCACCAGCGGAGGTACAATGAGCAGTTCTTC
CASSHQRRYNEQFF
>TRBV6-5|TRBJ1-1|.|many
TGTGCCAGCAGTTACCGGGCCCAAGGCGCCATAAACACTGAAGCTTTCTTT
CASSYRAQGAINTEAFF
>TRBV5-1|TRBJ1-6|.|.
TGCGCCAGCAGCTTGAGTCCCGCATCCCATAATTCACCCCTCCACTTT
CASSLSPASHNSPLHF
>TRBV9|TRBJ2-3|TRBD1|few
TGTGCCAGCAGCGCCGGACAGGTCAGCACAGATACGCAGTATTTT
CASSAGQVSTDTQYF
>TRBV25-1|TRBJ2-3|TRBD1|many
TGTGCCAGCAGTGAAAGAAAAGGACAGGGCACAGATACGCAGTATTTT
CASSERKGQGTDTQYF
>TRBV6-5|TRBJ2-1|.|many
TGTGCCAGCAGCCCTGGCAGGGCACCCTACAATGAGCAGTTCTTC
CASSPGRAPYNEQFF
>TRBV28|TRBJ2-7|.|.
TGTGCCAGCAGCTTGACCCTTGGATCCTCCTACGAGCAGTACTTC
CASSLTLGSSYEQYF
>TRBV15|TRBJ2-5|.|.
TGTGCCACCAGCAGAGATAGCAGGGAGTACCAAGAGACCCAGTACTTC
CATSRDSREYQETQYF
>TRBV21-1|TRBJ2-1|.|few
TGTGCCAGCAGCACCGGGACAGGGGGGTGCGGTGAGCAGTTCTTC
CASSTGTGGCGEQFF
>TRBV7-2|TRBJ2-7|.|.
TGTGCCAGCAGCTACGTCGGCTACGAGCAGTACTTC
CASSYVGYEQYF
>TRBV30|TRBJ1-3|.|few
TGTGCCTGGAGTGTACATAGCGGGTTAGCTGGAAACACCATATATTTT
CAWSVHSGLAGNTIYF
>TRBV25-1|TRBJ2-7|TRBD2|many
TGTGCCAGCAGTGAGCTTCTTGCCGGGACTAGCGGGTACGAGCAGTACTTC
CASSELLAGTSGYEQYF
>TRBV4-3|TRBJ2-5|.|once
TGCGCCAGCAGTCCTGGGCATCTACAAGAGACCCAGTACTTC
CASSPGHLQETQYF
>TRBV27|TRBJ2-7|.|.
TGTGCCAGCAGCTCCAGGGGTGTAGTGGACGAGCAGTACTTC
CASSSRGVVDEQYF
>TRBV27|TRBJ2-1|.|.
TGTGCCAGCAGTTCCGAGACCCGTGCCTACAATGAGCAGTTCTTC
CASSSETRAYNEQFF
>TRBV18|TRBJ1-2|TRBD1|.
TGTGCCAGCTCAGGGAGTGGATCAGGGACAGAGCCTGCTAACTATGGCTACACCTTC
CASSGSGSGTEPANYGYTF